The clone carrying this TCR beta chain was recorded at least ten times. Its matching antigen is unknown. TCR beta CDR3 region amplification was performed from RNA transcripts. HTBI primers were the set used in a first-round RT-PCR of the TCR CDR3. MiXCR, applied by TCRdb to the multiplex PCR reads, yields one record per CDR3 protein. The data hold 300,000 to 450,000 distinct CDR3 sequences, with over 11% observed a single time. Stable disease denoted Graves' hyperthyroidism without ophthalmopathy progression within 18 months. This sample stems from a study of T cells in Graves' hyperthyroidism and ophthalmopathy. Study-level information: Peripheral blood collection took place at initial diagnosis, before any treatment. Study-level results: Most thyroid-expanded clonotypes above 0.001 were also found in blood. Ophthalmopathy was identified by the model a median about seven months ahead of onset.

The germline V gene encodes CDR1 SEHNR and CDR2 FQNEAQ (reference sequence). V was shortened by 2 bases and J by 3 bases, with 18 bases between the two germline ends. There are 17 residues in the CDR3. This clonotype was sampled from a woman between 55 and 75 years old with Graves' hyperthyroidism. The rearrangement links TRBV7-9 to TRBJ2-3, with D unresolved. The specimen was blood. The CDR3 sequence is CASSLRNRHPQTDTQYF. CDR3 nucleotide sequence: TGTGCCAGCAGCTTACGTAACCGGCACCCTCAAACAGATACGCAGTATTTT. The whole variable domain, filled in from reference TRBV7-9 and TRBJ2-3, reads DTGVSQNPRHKITKRGQNVTFRCDPISEHNRLYWYRQTLGQGPEFLTYFQNEAQLEKSRLLSDRFSAERPKGSFSTLEIQRTEQGDSAMYLCASSLRNRHPQTDTQYFGPGTRLTVL.